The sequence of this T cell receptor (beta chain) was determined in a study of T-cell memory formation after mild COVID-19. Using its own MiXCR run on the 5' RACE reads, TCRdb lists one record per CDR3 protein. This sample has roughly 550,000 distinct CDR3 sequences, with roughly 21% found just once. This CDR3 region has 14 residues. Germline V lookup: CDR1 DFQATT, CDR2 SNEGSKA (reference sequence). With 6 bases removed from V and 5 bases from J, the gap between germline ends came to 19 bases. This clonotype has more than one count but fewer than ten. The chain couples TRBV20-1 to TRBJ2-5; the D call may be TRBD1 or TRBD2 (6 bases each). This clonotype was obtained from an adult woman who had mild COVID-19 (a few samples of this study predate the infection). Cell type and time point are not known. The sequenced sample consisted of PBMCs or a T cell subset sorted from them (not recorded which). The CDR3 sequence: CSAGKGGLGETQYF. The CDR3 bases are TGCAGTGCCGGGAAAGGGGGGCTGGGTGAGACCCAGTACTTC.